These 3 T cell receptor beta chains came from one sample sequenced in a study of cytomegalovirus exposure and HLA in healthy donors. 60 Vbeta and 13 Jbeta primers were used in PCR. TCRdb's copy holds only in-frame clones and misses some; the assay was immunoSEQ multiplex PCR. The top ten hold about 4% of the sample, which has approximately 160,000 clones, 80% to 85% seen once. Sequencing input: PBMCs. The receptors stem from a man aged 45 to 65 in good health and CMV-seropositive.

Written as DNA, the CDR3 is TGCGCCAGCAGCCCCGGACAGGGAACGAACACTGAAGCTTTCTTT. It codes for CASSPGQGTNTEAFF. The rearrangement uses TRBV4-1 and TRBJ1-1; TRBD1 agrees at 8 bases. CDR3 length: 15 residues. V was clipped by 4 bases and J by 1 base; unmatched bases: 5. From germline, CDR1 is MGHRA and CDR2 YSYEKL.

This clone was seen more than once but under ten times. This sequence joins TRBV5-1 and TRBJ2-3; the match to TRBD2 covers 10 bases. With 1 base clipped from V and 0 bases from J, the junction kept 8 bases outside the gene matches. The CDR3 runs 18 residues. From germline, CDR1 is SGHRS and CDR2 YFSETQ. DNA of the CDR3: TGCGCCAGCAGCTTGAATGGACTAGCGGCACCTAGCACAGATACGCAGTATTTT. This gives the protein CASSLNGLAAPSTDTQYF.

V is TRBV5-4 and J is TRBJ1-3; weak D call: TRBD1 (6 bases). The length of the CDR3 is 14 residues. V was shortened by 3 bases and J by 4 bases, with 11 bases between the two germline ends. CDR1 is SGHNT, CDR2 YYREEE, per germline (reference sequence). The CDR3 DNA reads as TGTGCCAGCAGCTCCGGACAGCAAGGAAACACCATATATTTT. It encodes CASSSGQQGNTIYF.